The 31 T cell receptor beta chains below were found in one sample sequenced in a study of OX40 agonist ivuxolimab in advanced cancers. Libraries were prepared by immunoSEQ multiplex PCR; TCRdb keeps only in-frame clonotypes and omits some of them. The sample comprises tens of thousands of clones, 79% of which are singletons, and roughly 15% rests with the top ten. The source material was CD4+ or CD8+ T cells sorted from blood, sampled in a trial of the OX40 agonist ivuxolimab. These receptors all come from an adult with an advanced solid tumor such as melanoma, head and neck, liver or kidney cancer.

The chain joins TRBV30 to TRBJ2-7, with a weak D call TRBD1 (6 bases). Trimming left V 0 bases short and J 3 bases short, with 15 bases between. The CDR3 totals 15 residues. Germline V gene sequence: CDR1 GTSNPN, CDR2 SVGIG (reference sequence). CDR3 sequence (DNA): TGTGCCTGGAGTGTACAAGGGACAACTTACTACGAGCAGTACTTC. It translates to CAWSVQGTTYYEQYF.

The rearrangement uses TRBV9 and TRBJ2-7; 10 bases are shared with TRBD1. J lost 1 base, V lost 0 bases, and 1 base had no gene match. CDR3 length equals 15 residues. Germline V gene data show CDR1 as SGDLS and CDR2 as YYNGEE. The CDR3 coding sequence is TGTGCCAGCAGCGTAGGGACAGGGGGTTCCTACGAGCAGTACTTC. Encoded protein: CASSVGTGGSYEQYF.

The chain employs TRBV27 and TRBJ1-2; 8 nucleotides align to TRBD1. Losses at the gene ends were 4 bases for V and 8 bases for J; bases not matched to a gene: 21. This CDR3 has 18 residues. The germline gives CDR1 MNHEY, CDR2 SMNVEV (reference sequence). The CDR3: CASSSATLSRGQEGGYTF. The CDR3 DNA is TGTGCCAGCAGTTCCGCGACCCTCTCCAGGGGGCAAGAAGGAGGCTACACCTTC.

This chain links TRBV6-1 with TRBJ1-6, with 12 bases that match TRBD1. The CDR3 runs 15 residues. With V trimmed by 6 bases and J by 9 bases, 6 bases remained unmatched. In germline, CDR1 is MNHNS, CDR2 SASEGT. CDR3 residues: CASRVPGQGASPLHF. The CDR3 region has the DNA TGTGCCAGCAGAGTTCCGGGACAGGGGGCTTCACCCCTCCACTTT.

V gene TRBV11-3 combines with J gene TRBJ2-7; 8 nucleotides agree with TRBD2. This CDR3 spans 13 amino acids. The V gene's germline CDR1 is SGHNT and CDR2 YENEEA. The V gene end was trimmed by 5 bases and the J gene end by 4 bases; junction bases not matched to a gene: 4. CDR3 coding DNA: TGTGCCAGCAGCCTTTCGGGGGGGTACGAGCAGTACTTC. Translated, it gives CASSLSGGYEQYF.

This clone was observed a single time. One junction end disagrees with the germline gene, perhaps due to a read error. The chain combines TRBV6-5 with TRBJ2-1; tentative D call: TRBD2 (5 bases). Per germline, CDR1 MNHEY and CDR2 SVGAGI. The CDR3 runs 13 residues. The CDR3: CASSYSRVDEQLF. The DNA of the CDR3 is TGTGCCAGCAGTTACTCGAGGGTCGATGAGCAGCTCTTC.

The chain uses TRBV5-5 and TRBJ2-3, with D tentatively TRBD2 (5 bases). Germline assignment: CDR1 SGHKS and CDR2 YYEKEE (reference sequence). V was cut by 5 bases and J by 2 bases, with 6 bases left in between. This CDR3 region has 12 residues. The CDR3 loop is CASRRATDTQYF. CDR3 in DNA: TGTGCCAGCAGGAGGGCCACAGATACGCAGTATTTT.

In DNA form, the CDR3 reads TGTGCCAGCAGCTTAGTAGGGGGCGCGAACGAGCAGTACTTC. Translation: CASSLVGGANEQYF. The chain carries TRBV7-9 and TRBJ2-7, with 7 bases matching TRBD1. The CDR3 loop spans 14 amino acids. V shed 1 base, J shed 5 bases, and the junction held 5 bases outside the gene matches. CDR1 is SEHNR and CDR2 is FQNEAQ in the germline V gene (reference sequence).

The chain uses TRBV5-6 and TRBJ2-1, with 12 bases aligning to TRBD2. The CDR3 is made up of 17 amino acids. Germline V lookup: CDR1 SGHDT, CDR2 YYEEEE. The ends lost 4 bases at V and 5 bases at J; junction bases unmatched: 10. The CDR3 DNA reads TGTGCCAGCAGCCCCAACCTAGCGGGGGGGCAGAACAATGAGCAGTTCTTC. This encodes CASSPNLAGGQNNEQFF.

The V call is TRBV5-1, the J call TRBJ1-1; 7 nucleotides match TRBD1. Trimming cost V 1 base and J 3 bases; bases outside gene matches: 0. There are 13 residues in the CDR3. The germline gives CDR1 SGHRS, CDR2 YFSETQ. The CDR3: CASSLTGDTEAFF. CDR3 DNA sequence: TGCGCCAGCAGCTTGACAGGGGACACTGAAGCTTTCTTT.

This chain connects TRBV5-1 to TRBJ2-2; D ambiguous. V was cut by 5 bases and J by 4 bases, with 9 bases left in between. Germline V CDR1 and CDR2: SGHRS, YFSETQ. The CDR3 runs to 13 residues. CDR3 bases: TGCGCCAGCAGGGTGTTTAGCACCGGGGAGCTGTTTTTT. It codes for CASRVFSTGELFF.

The V and J genes are TRBV11-2 and TRBJ2-2; D unclear. In germline, CDR1 is SGHAT, CDR2 FQNNGV. V was trimmed by 3 bases and J by 6 bases, leaving 17 bases between them. The CDR3 consists of 16 residues. CDR3 sequence reads: CASSFRSLATAGELFF. The CDR3 DNA reads as TGTGCCAGCAGCTTTAGGTCTCTGGCGACGGCCGGGGAGCTGTTTTTT. The full variable domain, its missing parts supplied by reference TRBV11-2 and TRBJ2-2, is EAGVAQSPRYKIIEKRQSVAFWCNPISGHATLYWYQQILGQGPKLLIQFQNNGVVDDSQLPKDRFSAERLKGVDSTLKIQPAKLEDSAVYLCASSFRSLATAGELFFGEGSRLTVL.

About this clone: Other DNA sequences of this sample code for an identical CDR3. V is TRBV28 and J is TRBJ1-5; 7 nucleotides align to TRBD1. This CDR3 has 15 residues. The germline CDR1 and CDR2 sequences are MDHEN and SYDVKM. Trimming at V came to 4 bases and at J to 3 bases, leaving 6 bases not matched to a gene. The CDR3 loop reads CASSSRQGNNQPQHF. CDR3 nucleotides: TGTGCCAGCAGTTCACGACAGGGAAACAATCAGCCCCAGCATTTT.

This chain joins TRBV21-1 and TRBJ2-7; the table's TRBD2 call for D was not verified on the DNA. TRBV21-1 is classified as a pseudogene. The CDR3 totals 17 residues. The CDR3 sequence: CASSKALGRGISYEQYF. CDR3 sequence (DNA): TGTGCCAGCAGCAAAGCGCTTGGGCGGGGGATCTCCTACGAGCAGTACTTC.

The sample holds one count of this clone. The chain couples TRBV27 to TRBJ2-1; no definite D call. Trimming left V 0 bases short and J 0 bases short, with 9 bases between. Germline assignment: CDR1 MNHEY and CDR2 SMNVEV (reference sequence). This CDR3 has 16 amino acids. CDR3 coding DNA: TGTGCCAGCAGTTTATCCCCAGTAGCCTCCTACAATGAGCAGTTCTTC. The encoded protein is CASSLSPVASYNEQFF.

This clone was picked up one time. The chain uses TRBV5-1 and TRBJ2-3, with D perhaps TRBD1 (6 bases). The V gene's germline CDR1 is SGHRS and CDR2 YFSETQ. CDR3 length: 15 residues. V lost 2 bases and J lost 3, with 13 bases in between. The CDR3, as DNA: TGCGCCAGCAGCTTACCACAGGGTGAGACAGATACGCAGTATTTT. Amino acids: CASSLPQGETDTQYF.

The CDR3 nucleotides are TGTGCCAGCAGTTTAGGGGTTCACACTGAAGCTTTCTTT. It specifies CASSLGVHTEAFF. This sequence joins TRBV27 and TRBJ1-1; D ambiguous. This CDR3 is built from 13 residues. Germline values: CDR1 MNHEY, CDR2 SMNVEV (reference sequence). V was cut by 2 bases and J by 3 bases, with 7 bases left in between.

V is TRBV6-1 and J is TRBJ1-1; D remains unclear. The ends were cut back, 5 bases at V and 11 bases at J, with 18 bases in the middle. CDR1 is MNHNS and CDR2 is SASEGT in the germline V gene. This CDR3 contains 13 residues. The CDR3 loop reads CASSLQVDRVAFF. CDR3 sequence (DNA): TGTGCCAGCAGTCTCCAGGTAGATCGGGTCGCTTTCTTT.

The chain uses TRBV2 and TRBJ2-7; 8 nucleotides align to TRBD1. V dropped 9 bases and J dropped 3; count of bases not matched to a gene: 7. This CDR3 spans 13 amino acids. Germline assignment: CDR1 SNHLY and CDR2 FYNNEI. CDR3 DNA: TGTGCCAGGCAAGGGGACAGGATCTACGAGCAGTACTTC. It encodes CARQGDRIYEQYF.

This rearrangement joins TRBV7-9 to TRBJ1-1; the D is unclear. The CDR3 is made up of 14 amino acids. From germline, CDR1 is SEHNR and CDR2 FQNEAQ (reference sequence). V gave up 3 bases and J gave up 10 bases, with 18 bases separating them. The CDR3 sequence: CASSFVTARGGAFF. CDR3 nucleotides: TGTGCCAGCAGCTTTGTTACAGCGCGCGGTGGAGCTTTCTTT.

The chain links TRBV6-6 to TRBJ2-7, with D possibly TRBD1 on 5 matching bases. Per the germline V gene, CDR1 is MNHNY and CDR2 is SVGAGI (reference sequence). Trimming shortened V by 6 bases and J by 2 bases, and 11 bases separated the two germline ends. CDR3 length equals 13 residues. CDR3 nucleotides: TGTGCCAGCAGCCAGGGTATGACCTACGAGCAGTACTTC. Its protein product is CASSQGMTYEQYF.

This chain's CDR3 is CASSPHVTRPSTDTQYF. The CDR3 nucleotides are TGTGCCAGCAGCCCCCATGTGACGAGGCCGAGCACAGATACGCAGTATTTT. The chain combines TRBV7-2 with TRBJ2-3; D unresolved. CDR3 size: 17 residues. Germline CDR1 reads SGHTA; CDR2 reads FQGNSA. Trimming stripped 5 bases from V and 0 bases from J, with 18 bases between.

J is TRBJ2-3 and V is TRBV9, with D possibly TRBD2 on 7 matching bases. With 4 bases removed from V and 5 bases from J, the gap between germline ends came to 23 bases. The length of the CDR3 is 17 residues. CDR1 and CDR2 (germline): SGDLS, YYNGEE. The CDR3 bases are TGTGCCAGCAGCTCCTCCGTAGGGGGGGGAGGGAAAGATACGCAGTATTTT. Translating gives CASSSSVGGGGKDTQYF.

The chain links TRBV30 to TRBJ2-3; unclear D gene. V lost 0 bases and J 1 base, leaving 8 bases between the germline ends. The CDR3 length is 14 residues. The V gene's germline CDR1 is GTSNPN and CDR2 SVGIG (reference sequence). CDR3 region: CAWSVLGGTDTQYF. The CDR3 DNA follows: TGTGCCTGGAGTGTGCTTGGGGGCACAGATACGCAGTATTTT.

The chain uses TRBV11-2 and TRBJ2-7; no firm D call. From germline, CDR1 is SGHAT and CDR2 FQNNGV. V lost 2 bases, J lost 12 bases, and 17 bases lay in between. The CDR3 totals 13 residues. CDR3 coding DNA: TGTGCCAGCAGCTTAAACCTCATAGGGTCGCCGTACTTC. Translation: CASSLNLIGSPYF.

This sequence joins TRBV7-9 and TRBJ1-1; 7 bases agree with TRBD1. This CDR3 spans 17 amino acids. Looked up from germline, CDR1 is SEHNR and CDR2 is FQNEAQ (reference sequence). V was pared by 4 bases and J by 3 bases, with 14 bases of the junction left unmatched. CDR3 sequence reads: CASSSLTIHRGHTEAFF. In DNA form, the CDR3 reads TGTGCCAGCAGCTCACTCACAATCCACAGGGGCCACACTGAAGCTTTCTTT.

The chain links TRBV27 to TRBJ1-2; weak D call: TRBD1 (5 bases). V was pared by 6 bases and J by 8 bases, with 19 bases between. This CDR3 has 14 residues. Germline V gene lookup returns CDR1 MNHEY and CDR2 SMNVEV (reference sequence). In DNA, the CDR3 is TGTGCCAGCAGCCCCTTGGAGGGACCAGGCGGCTACACCTTC. Translated: CASSPLEGPGGYTF.

J is TRBJ2-1 and V is TRBV11-2; the match to TRBD1 covers 7 bases. V dropped 0 bases and J dropped 6; count of bases not matched to a gene: 11. Per germline, CDR1 SGHAT and CDR2 FQNNGV. The CDR3 sequence is 17 residues long. Written as DNA, the CDR3 is TGTGCCAGCAGCTTAGATCAAAGGGGGACAGTACGCAATGAGCAGTTCTTC. This gives the protein CASSLDQRGTVRNEQFF.

Note on this clone: The sample has other DNA sequences that encode this CDR3 too. The chain employs TRBV7-2 and TRBJ1-2; a possible D gene is TRBD1 (6 bases). Germline V lookup: CDR1 SGHTA, CDR2 FQGNSA. V was trimmed by 5 bases and J by 8 bases, leaving 21 bases between them. CDR3 size: 15 residues. The CDR3, as DNA: TGTGCCAGCAGCCAAGGGGGATTCAGGGGTGGCGGCTACACCTTC. It is translated as CASSQGGFRGGGYTF.

The genes are TRBV27 and TRBJ2-3; the D is unclear. Per germline, CDR1 MNHEY and CDR2 SMNVEV (reference sequence). V lost 3 bases, J lost 3 bases, and 7 bases lay in between. The length of the CDR3 is 13 residues. CDR3 DNA: TGTGCCAGCAGTTTGACCTGGACAGATACGCAGTATTTT. This encodes CASSLTWTDTQYF.

The CDR3 sequence: CSVEEGGRAYEQYF. The CDR3 bases are TGCAGCGTTGAAGAGGGTGGCAGGGCTTACGAGCAGTACTTC. V and J are TRBV29-1 and TRBJ2-7, with TRBD1 as a possible D gene (5 bases). This CDR3 contains 14 residues. V gave up 0 bases and J gave up 4 bases, with 13 bases separating them. Germline V CDR1 and CDR2: SQVTM, ANQGSEA.